The 8 T cell receptor beta chains in this list originate from one sample, sequenced in a study of T cells after posttransplantation cyclophosphamide. The protocol was immunoSEQ multiplex PCR, while the TCRdb copy is restricted to in-frame clones and leaves out a portion. The sample yields approximately 17,000 clones, around 94% seen once. Busulfan-fludarabine conditioning, marrow transplant, and cyclophosphamide on days +3 and +4 were administered. Here the sequenced sample was CD4+ T cells sorted from blood, taken after allogeneic stem cell transplant with posttransplant cyclophosphamide. These receptors were taken from a male patient in his sixties or seventies who received an allogeneic stem cell transplant from a related donor and was CMV-positive. Some T cells may be the graft donor's.

CDR3: CATSRELAGGPGELFF. The CDR3, as DNA: TGTGCCACCAGCAGAGAACTAGCGGGGGGGCCCGGGGAGCTGTTTTTT. The chain employs TRBV15 and TRBJ2-2; TRBD2 aligns across 13 bases. Germline V gives CDR1 LNHNV, CDR2 YYDKDF (reference sequence). Losses at the gene ends were 0 bases for V and 6 bases for J; bases not matched to a gene: 1. The CDR3 runs 16 residues.

The genes are TRBV4-3 and TRBJ2-4, with 9 bases aligning to TRBD1. The CDR3 has 19 amino acids. CDR1 is LGHNA, CDR2 YSLEER, per germline. Germline trimming cut 0 bases from V and 3 bases from J; bases unmatched to any gene: 12. For the CDR3, the DNA is TGCGCCAGCAGCCAAGATTTTCTGAACAGGGGGCTTGGCAAAAACATTCAGTACTTC. Protein sequence: CASSQDFLNRGLGKNIQYF.

CDR3 sequence: CASSLVSQGAGELFF. In DNA form, the CDR3 reads TGTGCCAGCAGCTTAGTCTCGCAGGGGGCCGGGGAGCTGTTTTTT. The genes are TRBV11-2 and TRBJ2-2; TRBD1 matches 7 bases. The V and J ends lost 1 base and 6 bases, in that order; junction bases with no gene match: 5. CDR1 and CDR2 (germline): SGHAT, FQNNGV. The CDR3 totals 15 residues.

This chain uses TRBV5-5 with TRBJ2-5; the match to TRBD1 covers 7 bases. The CDR3 sequence is 14 residues long. The ends lost 3 bases at V and 5 bases at J; junction bases unmatched: 7. CDR1 SGHKS and CDR2 YYEKEE come from the germline V gene (reference sequence). CDR3 loop: CASSSGQVPETQYF. The CDR3 DNA sequence: TGTGCCAGCAGCTCAGGACAGGTGCCGGAGACCCAGTACTTC.

The rearrangement links TRBV6-1 to TRBJ1-1, with D uncertain. V lost 1 base to trimming and J lost 3 bases, with 9 bases between them. Germline V gives CDR1 MNHNS, CDR2 SASEGT. The CDR3 has 14 residues. The CDR3 DNA reads TGTGCCAGCAGTGAAGTCGCGGGATACACTGAAGCTTTCTTT. Its protein product is CASSEVAGYTEAFF.

This clone was picked up one time. This sequence joins TRBV9 and TRBJ1-3; no reliable D call. The CDR3 contains 18 residues. Germline V gene data show CDR1 as SGDLS and CDR2 as YYNGEE. V was shortened by 2 bases and J by 0 bases, with 18 bases between the two germline ends. CDR3 nucleotide sequence: TGTGCCAGCAGCGTGAGTATCGGGATCCCAGACTCTGGAAACACCATATATTTT. Translation gives CASSVSIGIPDSGNTIYF.

This clone was detected once. The chain has TRBV4-3 and TRBJ2-3; 11 bases map to TRBD2. From germline, CDR1 is LGHNA and CDR2 YSLEER. After removal of 0 bases from V and 2 bases from J, the junction contained 7 bases not matched to a gene. The CDR3 is made up of 18 amino acids. For the CDR3, the DNA is TGCGCCAGCAGCCAAGATTGGGCTAGCGGGGGGACCACAGATACGCAGTATTTT. As protein: CASSQDWASGGTTDTQYF.

CDR3 DNA: TGCAGCGTTTCCGACAGCGACTATGGCTACACCTTC. Residues: CSVSDSDYGYTF. The chain links TRBV29-1 to TRBJ1-2, with a weak D call TRBD1 (5 bases). This CDR3 region has 12 residues. Trimming pared 5 bases from V and 3 bases from J, leaving 10 bases between. The V gene's germline CDR1 is SQVTM and CDR2 ANQGSEA.